The 13 T cell receptor beta chains reported below all come from one sample, sequenced in a study of T cells in Graves' hyperthyroidism and ophthalmopathy. Regions amplified from RNA transcripts were the TCR beta CDR3 regions. TCR CDR3 regions were first amplified by RT-PCR with HTBI primers. Each CDR3 protein is one row after TCRdb ran MiXCR on the multiplex PCR reads. Here the sample spans 550,000 to 850,000 distinct CDR3 sequences, roughly a sixth being singletons. The sequenced sample was blood. All receptors derive from a woman aged 45-60 years with Graves' hyperthyroidism that later progressed to Graves' ophthalmopathy.

As for this clonotype: This may be a read error: a much more frequent sequence differs by one nucleotide. The gene calls are TRBV12-3 or TRBV12-4 and TRBJ1-6; unclear D gene. Trimming took 5 bases from V and 4 from J, leaving 33 bases between them. The length of the CDR3 is 22 residues. The CDR3 bases are TGTGCCAGCAGTCCCCAGGCATTAACAAGGCACTCACCTAAAACTTATAATTCACCCCTCCACTTT. Translation gives CASSPQALTRHSPKTYNSPLHF.

This clonotype occurred a few times. The chain is built from TRBV7-6 and TRBJ2-1; unclear D gene. This CDR3 contains 16 residues. Germline values: CDR1 SGHVS, CDR2 FNYEAQ. V lost 1 base and J 0 bases, leaving 10 bases between the germline ends. Here the CDR3 reads CASSLDRQISYNEQFF. CDR3 in DNA: TGTGCCAGCAGCTTAGATCGCCAGATCTCCTACAATGAGCAGTTCTTC.

This clonotype was recorded at least ten times. The V and J genes are TRBV18 and TRBJ1-2; D is possibly TRBD1 (5 bases). The CDR3 is 14 residues long. Germline V gene lookup returns CDR1 KGHSH and CDR2 LQKENI. The V end lost 1 base, the J end lost 5 bases, and 11 bases lay between the germline ends. CDR3 in DNA: TGTGCCAGCTCACCACGGAGGCCAGGGTATGGCTACACCTTC. This gives the protein CASSPRRPGYGYTF.

This clonotype was recorded at least ten times. The chain employs TRBV7-2 and TRBJ1-2, with 11 bases that match TRBD1. This CDR3 contains 15 residues. V was pared by 8 bases and J by 8 bases, with 13 bases of the junction left unmatched. CDR1 and CDR2 from the germline V gene are SGHTA and FQGNSA. The CDR3 is CASPFLGTGGWGYTF. The DNA of the CDR3 is TGTGCCAGCCCTTTCCTTGGGACAGGGGGTTGGGGCTACACCTTC.

This clonotype was detected ten times or more. The CDR3 spells CASSLRFGYNEQFF. Written as DNA, the CDR3 is TGTGCCAGCAGCTTAAGGTTTGGCTACAATGAGCAGTTCTTC. The chain employs TRBV11-3 and TRBJ2-1; no clear D gene. Germline-derived CDR1 and CDR2 are SGHNT and YENEEA. V dropped 2 bases and J dropped 3 bases, with 8 bases sitting between them. This CDR3 is 14 amino acids long.

The sample holds a few counts of this clonotype. The rearrangement links TRBV24-1 to TRBJ2-1; D possibly corresponds to TRBD1 (6 bases). The V end was cut by 9 bases, the J end by 2 bases, with 10 bases between. From germline, CDR1 is KGHDR and CDR2 SFDVKD. The length of the CDR3 is 13 residues. The CDR3 reads CATSTGTYNEQFF. Written as DNA, the CDR3 is TGTGCCACCTCGACAGGAACCTACAATGAGCAGTTCTTC.

This clonotype was detected a few times. The chain joins TRBV10-1 to TRBJ2-3; no clear D. V gave up 1 base and J gave up 5 bases, with 16 bases separating them. Germline CDR1 reads WNHNN; CDR2 reads SYGVQD (reference sequence). The CDR3 sequence is 16 residues long. DNA for the CDR3: TGCGCCAGCAGTGAGTTGCCCCCGCAGGAAGGAGATACGCAGTATTTT. Translated: CASSELPPQEGDTQYF.

Turning to this clonotype: A read error may be the cause here, since a much bigger clone is one base away. The chain is built from TRBV5-1 and TRBJ1-1; 10 bases map to TRBD1. The CDR3 contains 14 residues. Germline CDR1 SGHRS, CDR2 YFSETQ. With V trimmed by 4 bases and J by 4 bases, 4 bases remained unmatched. For the CDR3, the DNA is TGCGCCAGCAGCAACGGACAGGGGGGCACTGAAGCTTTCTTT. Translating it yields CASSNGQGGTEAFF.

The CDR3 spells CASITSGGDNEQFF. The CDR3 nucleotides read TGCGCCAGCATCACTAGCGGGGGGGACAATGAGCAGTTCTTC. This sequence joins TRBV5-1 and TRBJ2-1, with 13 bases lining up with TRBD2. The CDR3 runs 14 residues. The V gene end was trimmed by 6 bases and the J gene end by 5 bases; junction bases not matched to a gene: 2. Germline V lookup: CDR1 SGHRS, CDR2 YFSETQ.

The chain couples TRBV9 to TRBJ1-3; possible D gene TRBD1, 5 bases. Trimming stripped 2 bases from V and 3 bases from J, with 18 bases between. Germline loops: CDR1 SGDLS, CDR2 YYNGEE. The CDR3 consists of 17 residues. The CDR3 DNA is TGTGCCAGCAGCGTTCAAGTCGGGACCCTGGATGGAAACACCATATATTTT. Its protein product is CASSVQVGTLDGNTIYF.

This clonotype was found a few times. This chain joins TRBV10-1 and TRBJ2-1; 13 bases line up with TRBD2. Germline loops: CDR1 WNHNN, CDR2 SYGVQD (reference sequence). This CDR3 region has 17 residues. Trimming removed 3 bases from V and 9 bases from J; junction bases left unmatched: 11. The CDR3 nucleotides read TGCGCCAGCAGTGATCTCTTACTAGCGGGGGGGCTGGCTGAGCAGTTCTTC. It codes for CASSDLLLAGGLAEQFF.

This clonotype was found many times. The CDR3 DNA sequence: TGTGCCTGGAGTGTCGGCTCGCCCACCAGGGAGGGGGAGACCCAGTACTTC. Translated: CAWSVGSPTREGETQYF. The chain carries TRBV30 and TRBJ2-5; TRBD2 matches at 7 bases. Losses at the gene ends were 0 bases for V and 5 bases for J; bases not matched to a gene: 15. This CDR3 is 17 amino acids long. In germline, CDR1 is GTSNPN, CDR2 SVGIG (reference sequence). Drawing the rest from reference TRBV30 and TRBJ2-5, the complete variable domain is SQTIHQWPATLVQPVGSPLSLECTVEGTSNPNLYWYRQAAGRGLQLLFYSVGIGQISSEVPQNLSASRPQDRQFILSSKKLLLSDSGFYLCAWSVGSPTREGETQYFGPGTRLLVL.

The rearrangement uses TRBV10-3 and TRBJ1-2; D may be TRBD1 (5 bases). V lost 8 bases to trimming and J lost 8 bases, with 18 bases between them. The CDR3 is made up of 13 amino acids. Germline V gene data show CDR1 as ENHRY and CDR2 as SYGVKD. The CDR3 coding sequence is TGTGCCATCGACAGTGGTCGTACGGGCGGCTACACCTTC. Encoded protein: CAIDSGRTGGYTF.